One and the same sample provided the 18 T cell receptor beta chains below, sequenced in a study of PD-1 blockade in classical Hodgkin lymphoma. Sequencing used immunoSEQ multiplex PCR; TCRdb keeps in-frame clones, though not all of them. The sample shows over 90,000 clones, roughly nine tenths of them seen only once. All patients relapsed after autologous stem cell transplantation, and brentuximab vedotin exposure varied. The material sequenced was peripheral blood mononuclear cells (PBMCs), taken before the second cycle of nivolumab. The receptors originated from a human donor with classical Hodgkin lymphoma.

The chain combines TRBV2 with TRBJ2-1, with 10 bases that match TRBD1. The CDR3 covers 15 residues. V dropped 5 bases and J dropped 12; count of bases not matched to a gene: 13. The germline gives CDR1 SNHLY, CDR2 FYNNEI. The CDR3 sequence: CASSPPGQGSRGQFF. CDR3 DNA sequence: TGTGCCAGCAGTCCTCCGGGACAGGGGAGTAGGGGGCAGTTCTTC.

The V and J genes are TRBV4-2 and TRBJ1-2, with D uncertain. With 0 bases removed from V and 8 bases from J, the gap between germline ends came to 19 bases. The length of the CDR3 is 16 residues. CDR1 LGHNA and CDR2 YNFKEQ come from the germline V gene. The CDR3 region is CASSQDGGDPAGGYTF. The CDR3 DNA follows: TGTGCCAGCAGCCAAGATGGAGGTGACCCTGCTGGGGGCTACACCTTC.

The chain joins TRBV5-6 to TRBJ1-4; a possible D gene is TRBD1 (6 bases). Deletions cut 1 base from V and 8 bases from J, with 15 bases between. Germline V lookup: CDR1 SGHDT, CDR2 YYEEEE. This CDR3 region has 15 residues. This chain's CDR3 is CASSLRTARWEKLFF. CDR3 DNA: TGTGCCAGCAGCTTGAGGACAGCCAGATGGGAAAAACTGTTTTTT.

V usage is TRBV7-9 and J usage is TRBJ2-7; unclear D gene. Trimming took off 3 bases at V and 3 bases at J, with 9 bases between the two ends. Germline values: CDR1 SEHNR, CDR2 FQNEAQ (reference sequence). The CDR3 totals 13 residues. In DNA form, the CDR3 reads TGTGCCAGCAGCTTGGGCCCCCTCTACGAGCAGTACTTC. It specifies CASSLGPLYEQYF.

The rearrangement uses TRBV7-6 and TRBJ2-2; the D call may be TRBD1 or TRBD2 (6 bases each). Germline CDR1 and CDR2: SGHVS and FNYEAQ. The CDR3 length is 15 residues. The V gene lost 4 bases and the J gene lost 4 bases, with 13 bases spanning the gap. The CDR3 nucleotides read TGTGCCAGCAGCTCAACGGGGGCCCTCACCGGGGAGCTGTTTTTT. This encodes CASSSTGALTGELFF.

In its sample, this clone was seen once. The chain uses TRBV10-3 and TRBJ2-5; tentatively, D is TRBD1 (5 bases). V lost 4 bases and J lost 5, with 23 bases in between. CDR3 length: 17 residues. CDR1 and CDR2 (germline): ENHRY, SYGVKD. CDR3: CAISGMGRSTEVETQYF. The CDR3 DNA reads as TGTGCCATCAGTGGTATGGGGCGGTCCACGGAAGTGGAGACCCAGTACTTC.

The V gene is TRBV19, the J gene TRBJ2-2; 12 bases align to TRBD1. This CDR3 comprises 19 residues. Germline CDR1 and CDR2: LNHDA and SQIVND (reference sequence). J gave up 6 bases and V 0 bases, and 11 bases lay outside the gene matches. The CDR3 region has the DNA TGTGCCAGTAGTATAGAACACCACGGGACAGGGGGCGCGGCCGGGGAGCTGTTTTTT. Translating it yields CASSIEHHGTGGAAGELFF. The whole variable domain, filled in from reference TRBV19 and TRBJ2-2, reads DGGITQSPKYLFRKEGQNVTLSCEQNLNHDAMYWYRQDPGQGLRLIYYSQIVNDFQKGDIAEGYSVSREKKESFPLTVTSAQKNPTAFYLCASSIEHHGTGGAAGELFFGEGSRLTVL.

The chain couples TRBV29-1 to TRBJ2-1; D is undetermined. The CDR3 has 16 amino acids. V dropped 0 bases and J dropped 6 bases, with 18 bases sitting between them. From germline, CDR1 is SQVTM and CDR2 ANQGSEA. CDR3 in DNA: TGCAGCGTTGAAGATCTTCCCCCAGATTTCTCCAATGAGCAGTTCTTC. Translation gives CSVEDLPPDFSNEQFF.

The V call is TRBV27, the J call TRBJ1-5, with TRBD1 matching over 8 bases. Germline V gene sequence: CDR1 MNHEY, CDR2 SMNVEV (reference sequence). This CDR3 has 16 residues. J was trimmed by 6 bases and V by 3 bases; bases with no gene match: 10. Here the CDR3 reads CASSFVDRVGVQPQHF. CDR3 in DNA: TGTGCCAGCAGTTTCGTGGACAGGGTTGGGGTTCAGCCCCAGCATTTT.

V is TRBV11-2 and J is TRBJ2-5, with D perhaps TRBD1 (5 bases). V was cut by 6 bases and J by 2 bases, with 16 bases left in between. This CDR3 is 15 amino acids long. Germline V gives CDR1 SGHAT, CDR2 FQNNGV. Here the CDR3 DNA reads TGTGCCAGCAGGGACCCGACAGAGATACAAGAGACCCAGTACTTC. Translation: CASRDPTEIQETQYF.

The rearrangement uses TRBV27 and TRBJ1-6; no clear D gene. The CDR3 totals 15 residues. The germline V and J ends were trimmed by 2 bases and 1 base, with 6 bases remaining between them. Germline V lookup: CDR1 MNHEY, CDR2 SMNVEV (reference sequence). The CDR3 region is CASSLGESYNSPLHF. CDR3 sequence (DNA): TGTGCCAGCAGTTTAGGGGAGTCCTATAATTCACCCCTCCACTTT.

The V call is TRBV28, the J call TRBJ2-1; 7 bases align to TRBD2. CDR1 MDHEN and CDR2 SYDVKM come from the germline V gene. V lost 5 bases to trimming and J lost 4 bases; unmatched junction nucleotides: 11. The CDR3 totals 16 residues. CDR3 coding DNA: TGTGCCAGCAGTCGTTCTAGCGGAAAAGTTTACAATGAGCAGTTCTTC. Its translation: CASSRSSGKVYNEQFF.

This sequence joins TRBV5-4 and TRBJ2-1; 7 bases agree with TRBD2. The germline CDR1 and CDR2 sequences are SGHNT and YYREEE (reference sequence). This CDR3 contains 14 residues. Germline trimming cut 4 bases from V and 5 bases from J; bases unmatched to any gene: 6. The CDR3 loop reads CASSIPSGNNEQFF. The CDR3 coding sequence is TGTGCCAGCAGCATACCTAGCGGAAACAATGAGCAGTTCTTC.

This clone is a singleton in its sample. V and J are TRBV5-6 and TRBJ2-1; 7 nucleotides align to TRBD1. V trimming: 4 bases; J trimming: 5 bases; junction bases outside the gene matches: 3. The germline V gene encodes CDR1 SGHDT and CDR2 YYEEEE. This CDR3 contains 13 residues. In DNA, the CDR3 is TGTGCCAGCAGCCGAGACAGGGACAATGAGCAGTTCTTC. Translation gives CASSRDRDNEQFF.

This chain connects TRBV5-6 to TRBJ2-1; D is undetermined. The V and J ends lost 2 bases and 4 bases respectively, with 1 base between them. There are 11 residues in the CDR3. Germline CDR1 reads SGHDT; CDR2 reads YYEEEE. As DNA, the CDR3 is TGTGCCAGCAGCTTTTACAATGAGCAGTTCTTC. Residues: CASSFYNEQFF.

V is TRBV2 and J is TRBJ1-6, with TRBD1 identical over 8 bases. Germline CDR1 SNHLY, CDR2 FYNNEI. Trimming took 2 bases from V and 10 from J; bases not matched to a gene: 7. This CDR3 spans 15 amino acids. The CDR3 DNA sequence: TGTGCCAGCAGTGAACCGACAGGGGTTGACTCACCCCTCCACTTT. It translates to CASSEPTGVDSPLHF.

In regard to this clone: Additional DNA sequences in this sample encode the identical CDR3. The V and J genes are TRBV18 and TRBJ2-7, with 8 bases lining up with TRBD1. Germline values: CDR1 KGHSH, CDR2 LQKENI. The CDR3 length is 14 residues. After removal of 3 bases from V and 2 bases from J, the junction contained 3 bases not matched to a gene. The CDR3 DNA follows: TGTGCCAGCTCACCTGACAGGGGAACCTACGAGCAGTACTTC. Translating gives CASSPDRGTYEQYF.

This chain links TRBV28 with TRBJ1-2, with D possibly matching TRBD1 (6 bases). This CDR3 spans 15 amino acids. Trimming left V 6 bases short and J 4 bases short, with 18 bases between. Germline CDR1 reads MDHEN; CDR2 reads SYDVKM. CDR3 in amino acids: CASSLNGGLAYGYTF. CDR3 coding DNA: TGTGCCAGCAGCCTCAATGGGGGCTTAGCCTATGGCTACACCTTC.